Below are 25 T cell receptor beta chains sequenced from a single sample in a study of T cell repertoires in ileal Crohn's disease (dated by TCRdb to between 2018 and 2020). Libraries were made using the immunoSEQ multiplex PCR assay. TCRdb carries this immuneACCESS record with in-frame sequences only. Its versions omit some clonotypes, under half of them owing to an unresolved V gene in the studies checked, with the rest unexplained. The sample table shows about 12,000 clones, and around 83% are seen once. Together, the top ten hold roughly a tenth of the sample. Interpreted using the paper, the time point label stands for: neoterminal ileum biopsy at postoperative endoscopy, about 6 months after surgery. Specimen: ileal tissue. The receptor set was obtained from an adult with Crohn's disease.

The V and J genes are TRBV4-2 and TRBJ2-5; TRBD1 matches at 9 bases. Near its end, the DNA agrees better with TRBJ2-7, so the J call may be wrong. Germline loops: CDR1 LGHNA, CDR2 YNFKEQ. The length of the CDR3 is 15 residues. DNA of the CDR3: TGTGCCAGCAGCCATTGGGGGACAGGGACCTACGAGCAGTACTTC. It encodes CASSHWGTGTYEQYF.

This clone was detected a few times. The rearrangement uses TRBV28 and TRBJ2-2; the match to TRBD2 covers 10 bases. This CDR3 contains 18 residues. With V trimmed by 6 bases and J by 0 bases, 10 bases remained unmatched. The germline V gene has CDR1 MDHEN and CDR2 SYDVKM. The CDR3 loop is CASSLLSGGAANTGELFF. The CDR3 nucleotides read TGTGCCAGCAGCCTACTAAGCGGGGGGGCCGCGAACACCGGGGAGCTGTTTTTT. Looking up the rest from reference TRBV28 and TRBJ2-2 gives the full variable domain: DVKVTQSSRYLVKRTGEKVFLECVQDMDHENMFWYRQDPGLGLRLIYFSYDVKMKEKGDIPEGYSVSREKKERFSLILESASTNQTSMYLCASSLLSGGAANTGELFFGEGSRLTVL.

With regard to this clone: This same CDR3 is encoded by further DNA sequences in the sample. The chain is built from TRBV27 and TRBJ1-2; D call uncertain. V lost 3 bases to trimming and J lost 2 bases, with 7 bases between them. Germline-derived CDR1 and CDR2 are MNHEY and SMNVEV (reference sequence). The CDR3 consists of 13 residues. CDR3 protein: CASSLGQNYGYTF. The CDR3 DNA is TGTGCCAGCAGTTTGGGCCAGAACTATGGCTACACCTTC.

The rearrangement uses TRBV29-1 and TRBJ2-3, with TRBD1 identical over 10 bases. CDR1 is SQVTM and CDR2 is ANQGSEA in the germline V gene. The V and J ends lost 7 bases and 1 base, in that order; junction bases with no gene match: 2. This CDR3 contains 13 residues. CDR3 sequence reads: CSADRGRTDTQYF. CDR3 bases: TGCAGCGCTGACAGGGGGCGCACAGATACGCAGTATTTT.

The chain combines TRBV6-4 with TRBJ2-3; 10 bases align to TRBD2. V shed 0 bases, J shed 4 bases, and the junction held 1 base outside the gene matches. This CDR3 is built from 15 residues. Germline-derived CDR1 and CDR2 are MRHNA and SNTAGT. The CDR3 sequence is CASSDSAGGADTQYF. DNA for the CDR3: TGTGCCAGCAGTGACTCAGCGGGGGGGGCAGATACGCAGTATTTT.

V gene TRBV6-4 combines with J gene TRBJ1-1; D is unresolved. Trimming stripped 2 bases from V and 6 bases from J, with 10 bases between. Per germline, CDR1 MRHNA and CDR2 SNTAGT. The CDR3 consists of 13 residues. The CDR3 nucleotides are TGTGCCAGCAGTGACGGCAGGTCGGCTGAAGCTTTCTTT. Protein sequence: CASSDGRSAEAFF.

Only a few counts were recorded for this clone. The chain combines TRBV21-1 with TRBJ2-3; the table's TRBD2 call for D was not verified on the DNA. TRBV21-1 is a pseudogene. This CDR3 has 16 amino acids. The chain's CDR3 is CASSKIGGTLTDTQYF. In DNA form, the CDR3 reads TGTGCCAGCAGCAAAATCGGGGGGACCCTCACAGATACGCAGTATTTT.

V usage is TRBV9 and J usage is TRBJ2-2; 8 bases agree with TRBD2. V lost 4 bases, J lost 4 bases, and 9 bases stayed unmatched. Germline V lookup: CDR1 SGDLS, CDR2 YYNGEE. The CDR3 sequence is 16 residues long. CDR3 amino acids: CASSLGIAGTTGELFF. The CDR3 nucleotides are TGTGCCAGCAGCCTTGGGATAGCGGGAACCACCGGGGAGCTGTTTTTT. The full variable domain, with the rest looked up from reference TRBV9 and TRBJ2-2, is DSGVTQTPKHLITATGQRVTLRCSPRSGDLSVYWYQQSLDQGLQFLIQYYNGEERAKGNILERFSAQQFPDLHSELNLSSLELGDSALYFCASSLGIAGTTGELFFGEGSRLTVL.

J is TRBJ2-7 and V is TRBV19; no reliable D call. V gave up 3 bases and J gave up 6 bases, with 15 bases separating them. Germline assignment: CDR1 LNHDA and CDR2 SQIVND (reference sequence). This CDR3 has 14 residues. The CDR3 region has the DNA TGTGCCAGTAGTATTACCCCACCCGCGGCCGAGCAGTACTTC. This sequence encodes CASSITPPAAEQYF.

The chain combines TRBV30 with TRBJ1-1; D not resolved. Germline V lookup: CDR1 GTSNPN, CDR2 SVGIG (reference sequence). CDR3 length equals 12 residues. The V and J ends lost 2 bases and 11 bases respectively, with 15 bases between them. The CDR3 nucleotides read TGTGCCTGGAGTCTTGGAGGGCTGTACGCTTTCTTT. Its protein is CAWSLGGLYAFF.

This clone was seen a handful of times. The V gene is TRBV11-1, the J gene TRBJ2-1; D possibly corresponds to TRBD2 (7 bases). Per the germline V gene, CDR1 is SGHAT and CDR2 is FQDESV (reference sequence). With 7 bases removed from V and 1 base from J, the gap between germline ends came to 11 bases. This CDR3 contains 14 residues. The CDR3, as DNA: TGTGCCAGCATTCGGGGGGCTTCCTACAATGAGCAGTTCTTC. Residues: CASIRGASYNEQFF.

The chain has TRBV2 and TRBJ2-1, with 8 bases lining up with TRBD2. The V segment lost 2 bases and the J segment 3 bases; nucleotides outside the gene matches: 6. The germline V gene has CDR1 SNHLY and CDR2 FYNNEI. The CDR3 is 16 amino acids. In DNA form, the CDR3 reads TGTGCCAGCAGTGAATCGGGGGGGACATTCTACAATGAGCAGTTCTTC. Translation gives CASSESGGTFYNEQFF. The full variable domain, rest sourced from reference TRBV2 and TRBJ2-1, is EPEVTQTPSHQVTQMGQEVILRCVPISNHLYFYWYRQILGQKVEFLVSFYNNEISEKSEIFDDQFSVERPDGSNFTLKIRSTKLEDSAMYFCASSESGGTFYNEQFFGPGTRLTVL.

The chain combines TRBV7-9 with TRBJ1-4; D perhaps matches TRBD1 (6 bases). The CDR3 is 14 amino acids. The V end was cut by 5 bases, the J end by 8 bases, with 15 bases between. Looked up from germline, CDR1 is SEHNR and CDR2 is FQNEAQ (reference sequence). CDR3 DNA sequence: TGTGCCAGCAGCCCGAGGGGGATCGGAGAAAAACTGTTTTTT. It codes for CASSPRGIGEKLFF.

J is TRBJ1-5 and V is TRBV18; D perhaps matches TRBD1 (6 bases). Trimming took 0 bases from V and 4 from J, leaving 10 bases between them. There are 15 residues in the CDR3. From germline, CDR1 is KGHSH and CDR2 LQKENI. CDR3 sequence (DNA): TGTGCCAGCTCACCACCGGGGGGGCGGAATCAGCCCCAGCATTTT. Its translation: CASSPPGGRNQPQHF. The entire variable domain, with the rest obtained from reference TRBV18 and TRBJ1-5, is as follows: NAGVMQNPRHLVRRRGQEARLRCSPMKGHSHVYWYRQLPEEGLKFMVYLQKENIIDESGMPKERFSAEFPKEGPSILRIQQVVRGDSAAYFCASSPPGGRNQPQHFGDGTRLSIL.

This chain links TRBV30 with TRBJ2-1; tentative D call: TRBD1 (6 bases). The germline gives CDR1 GTSNPN, CDR2 SVGIG (reference sequence). Trimming stripped 0 bases from V and 10 bases from J, with 13 bases between. CDR3 length equals 13 residues. This CDR3 is CAWSVHQGREQFF. For the CDR3, the DNA is TGTGCCTGGAGTGTACATCAGGGGCGAGAGCAGTTCTTC.

This clone showed up just a few times. The CDR3 protein is CASSEERGTNEKLFF. DNA for the CDR3: TGTGCCAGCAGTGAAGAACGGGGGACTAATGAAAAACTGTTTTTT. This chain connects TRBV6-1 to TRBJ1-4; D might be TRBD1 (5 bases). Trimming shortened V by 1 base and J by 2 bases, and 8 bases separated the two germline ends. CDR1 and CDR2 from the germline V gene are MNHNS and SASEGT. The CDR3 is 15 amino acids.

The rearrangement uses TRBV4-2 and TRBJ2-3, with D possibly TRBD2 on 5 matching bases. The CDR3 runs 14 residues. V was clipped by 1 base and J by 5 bases, with 10 bases between them. The germline V gene has CDR1 LGHNA and CDR2 YNFKEQ. The CDR3 DNA reads as TGTGCCAGCAGCCAAGGGACTTCCCGAGATACGCAGTATTTT. It translates to CASSQGTSRDTQYF.

In its sample, this clone ranks as hyperexpanded. V and J are TRBV2 and TRBJ2-7; the match to TRBD2 covers 7 bases. This CDR3 comprises 15 residues. CDR1 is SNHLY and CDR2 is FYNNEI in the germline V gene. Unmatched junction bases numbered 9, after V lost 5 bases and J lost 2 bases. The CDR3 is CASSKGTTKTYEQYF. For the CDR3, the DNA is TGTGCCAGCAGTAAAGGGACTACTAAAACCTACGAGCAGTACTTC.

For the CDR3, the DNA is TGTGCCAGCAGACGGATGGCAGGGCTCTATGGCTACACCTTC. Translating gives CASRRMAGLYGYTF. This sequence joins TRBV5-4 and TRBJ1-2; D possibly corresponds to TRBD1 (5 bases). With 5 bases removed from V and 4 bases from J, the gap between germline ends came to 15 bases. Germline V gene lookup returns CDR1 SGHNT and CDR2 YYREEE (reference sequence). The CDR3 has 14 residues.

The gene calls are TRBV30 and TRBJ1-1; TRBD1 agrees at 7 bases. Losses at the gene ends were 3 bases for V and 1 base for J; bases not matched to a gene: 8. The length of the CDR3 is 15 residues. The germline gives CDR1 GTSNPN, CDR2 SVGIG (reference sequence). The CDR3 sequence is CAWSSLHRGNTEAFF. For the CDR3, the DNA is TGTGCCTGGAGCTCGCTCCACAGGGGGAACACTGAAGCTTTCTTT.

This clone was detected only a few times. This chain connects TRBV18 to TRBJ1-4, with a weak D call TRBD1 (5 bases). V was shortened by 3 bases and J by 5 bases, with 10 bases between the two germline ends. Germline assignment: CDR1 KGHSH and CDR2 LQKENI. CDR3 length: 14 residues. CDR3 sequence: CASSPGRGNEKLFF. Written as DNA, the CDR3 is TGTGCCAGCTCACCTGGGCGGGGGAATGAAAAACTGTTTTTT.

This chain uses TRBV28 with TRBJ2-3, with a tentative D call TRBD1 (5 bases). The germline V gene has CDR1 MDHEN and CDR2 SYDVKM. V lost 6 bases and J lost 1, with 11 bases in between. This CDR3 is built from 14 residues. The CDR3 protein is CASSWGRGTDTQYF. The CDR3 region has the DNA TGTGCCAGCAGCTGGGGCAGGGGCACAGATACGCAGTATTTT. The full variable domain, completed using reference TRBV28 and TRBJ2-3, is DVKVTQSSRYLVKRTGEKVFLECVQDMDHENMFWYRQDPGLGLRLIYFSYDVKMKEKGDIPEGYSVSREKKERFSLILESASTNQTSMYLCASSWGRGTDTQYFGPGTRLTVL.

The genes are TRBV6-5 and TRBJ1-5; perhaps TRBD1 as D (6 bases). V lost 2 bases and J 7 bases, leaving 15 bases between the germline ends. CDR1 and CDR2 (germline): MNHEY, SVGAGI. The CDR3 extends over 15 amino acids. The CDR3 sequence: CASSYDRPPGQPQHF. In DNA form, the CDR3 reads TGTGCCAGCAGTTACGACAGGCCCCCCGGGCAGCCCCAGCATTTT.

The rearrangement uses TRBV30 and TRBJ2-4; no clear D. This CDR3 spans 13 amino acids. V was pared by 0 bases and J by 5 bases, with 8 bases between. Germline V CDR1 and CDR2: GTSNPN, SVGIG (reference sequence). CDR3 nucleotides: TGTGCCTGGAGTGTTGGCCTGGAAAACATTCAGTACTTC. This codes for CAWSVGLENIQYF.

The V and J genes are TRBV5-1 and TRBJ2-2; 11 bases align to TRBD1. The CDR3 consists of 15 residues. With V trimmed by 6 bases and J by 7 bases, 8 bases remained unmatched. Germline lookup yields CDR1 SGHRS and CDR2 YFSETQ. Here the CDR3 reads CASTRTGGGGGELFF. DNA for the CDR3: TGCGCCAGCACCAGGACAGGGGGCGGCGGCGGGGAGCTGTTTTTT.